What follows describes a single T cell receptor (beta chain). There are 14 residues in the CDR3. Trimming took 6 bases from V and 1 from J, leaving 12 bases between them. Germline loops: CDR1 SGHAT, CDR2 FQNNGV. Authors' analysis steps: Estimation of nucleated cell counts was performed using reference gene primer amplification. Here immunoSEQ multiplex PCR was the method, and the copy in TCRdb shows in-frame clones only, minus some. Clone size and V and J calls were adopted from that table, with D and trimming inferred from the DNA. Of about 160,000 clones listed, 60% to 85% are singletons. The data belong to a study of blood T cell repertoires in COVID-19. Study information: The United States, Italy and Spain provided the acute and convalescent COVID-19 samples. Sample material is recorded as cDNA or gDNA derived from T cells, B-cell-depleted T cells, or PBMCs.

This sequence joins TRBV11-2 and TRBJ1-1; D is possibly TRBD1 (6 bases). The source is a man in his fifties or sixties with acute or convalescent COVID-19. The sample consisted of peripheral blood. The CDR3: CASSRQVSNTEAFF. CDR3 coding DNA: TGTGCCAGCAGTCGACAGGTTTCGAACACTGAAGCTTTCTTT.